This T cell receptor (beta chain) appears in the sequencing data of a study of blood T cell repertoires in COVID-19. Study-wide context: Spain, Italy and the United States supplied samples that represented acute and convalescent COVID-19. Nucleic acid was either cDNA or gDNA, and it came from T cells, B-cell-depleted T cells, or PBMCs.

This clone came up a few times. The CDR3 spans 11 residues. The germline V gene has CDR1 LGHDT and CDR2 YNNKEL (reference sequence). Deletions cut 3 bases from V and 5 bases from J, with 5 bases between. Profiled with immunoSEQ multiplex PCR; TCRdb holds only in-frame clones, not every one. The sample holds approximately 24,000 clones, roughly 84% seen once. The chain recombines TRBV3-1 (or the pseudogene TRBV3-2) with TRBJ2-7; D is ambiguous. The sequence was obtained from a human donor in a cohort sampled during active COVID-19. Sequenced sample: peripheral blood. The CDR3 loop reads CASSHQDEQYF. CDR3 in DNA: TGTGCCAGCAGCCACCAGGACGAGCAGTACTTC.